Below are 13 T cell receptor beta chains sequenced from a single sample in a study of blood T cell repertoires in COVID-19. Only in-frame clones appear in the TCRdb table, and some are missing; sequencing was by immunoSEQ multiplex PCR. Of fewer than 350,000 clones detected, under 95% appear once; the ten largest clones hold under 3%. Sequencing used PBMCs or T cells enriched from blood (not recorded which). The receptors were sampled from a woman in her thirties or forties with acute COVID-19.

CDR3 coding DNA: TGTGCCAGCAGCTTAAAAGAGGGCGAGCAGTACTTC. This encodes CASSLKEGEQYF. The V call is TRBV5-4, the J call TRBJ2-7, with D tentatively TRBD2 (5 bases). Per the germline V gene, CDR1 is SGHNT and CDR2 is YYREEE (reference sequence). V lost 2 bases and J lost 6, with 9 bases in between. The CDR3 length is 12 residues. The full variable domain, with the rest looked up from reference TRBV5-4 and TRBJ2-7, is ETGVTQSPTHLIKTRGQQVTLRCSSQSGHNTVSWYQQALGQGPQFIFQYYREEENGRGNFPPRFSGLQFPNYSSELNVNALELDDSALYLCASSLKEGEQYFGPGTRLTVT.

The J gene is TRBJ1-6, the V gene TRBV16; D not resolved. V lost 4 bases and J 7 bases, leaving 5 bases between the germline ends. CDR1 KGHSY and CDR2 FQNENV come from the germline V gene. CDR3 length: 12 amino acids. The chain's CDR3 is CASSPGNSPLHF. The CDR3 DNA is TGTGCCAGCAGCCCCGGGAATTCACCCCTCCACTTT.

The V gene is TRBV5-4, the J gene TRBJ1-2; TRBD1 matches at 7 bases. The CDR3 is 14 amino acids. V lost 0 bases, J lost 6 bases, and 5 bases stayed unmatched. CDR1 is SGHNT and CDR2 is YYREEE in the germline V gene (reference sequence). The CDR3 DNA sequence: TGTGCCAGCAGCTTGGCCACAGGGGCACATGGCTACACCTTC. As protein: CASSLATGAHGYTF.

This chain connects TRBV5-1 to TRBJ1-1; D may be TRBD1 (5 bases). The germline gives CDR1 SGHRS, CDR2 YFSETQ. Trimming took off 5 bases at V and 3 bases at J, with 11 bases between the two ends. This CDR3 has 13 residues. The CDR3 nucleotides read TGCGCCAGCAGAAGACAGACCCACACTGAAGCTTTCTTT. Translated: CASRRQTHTEAFF.

The chain uses TRBV15 and TRBJ2-3, with TRBD1 identical over 7 bases. The CDR3 extends over 12 amino acids. V lost 9 bases to trimming and J lost 1 base; unmatched junction nucleotides: 1. Germline V gives CDR1 LNHNV, CDR2 YYDKDF (reference sequence). The CDR3 nucleotides read TGTGCCACGGGGACAGGCACAGATACGCAGTATTTT. It specifies CATGTGTDTQYF.

The chain links TRBV7-2 to TRBJ1-3; D gene uncertain. V was trimmed by 2 bases and J by 3 bases, leaving 8 bases between them. This CDR3 is 14 amino acids long. In germline, CDR1 is SGHTA, CDR2 FQGNSA. The CDR3 is CASSLTVVGNTIYF. The CDR3 coding sequence is TGTGCCAGCAGCTTAACGGTAGTTGGAAACACCATATATTTT.

The rearrangement uses TRBV28 and TRBJ1-2, with D hard to call. The CDR3 extends over 14 amino acids. The V gene's germline CDR1 is MDHEN and CDR2 SYDVKM. V dropped 3 bases and J dropped 8 bases, with 16 bases sitting between them. The CDR3 protein is CASSLTVGFEGYTF. For the CDR3, the DNA is TGTGCCAGCAGTTTGACTGTCGGGTTCGAGGGCTACACCTTC.

The gene calls are TRBV5-8 and TRBJ2-3, with 9 bases matching TRBD2. The V gene end was trimmed by 7 bases and the J gene end by 6 bases; junction bases not matched to a gene: 18. Looked up from germline, CDR1 is SGHTS and CDR2 is YDEGEE. This CDR3 has 17 amino acids. The CDR3 reads CASFPNRGLALRDTQYF. The CDR3 region has the DNA TGTGCCAGCTTCCCCAATAGGGGACTAGCCTTACGGGATACGCAGTATTTT.

V usage is TRBV5-1 and J usage is TRBJ1-1, with no clear D. CDR1 SGHRS and CDR2 YFSETQ come from the germline V gene. Deletions cut 2 bases from V and 3 bases from J, with 11 bases between. The CDR3 is made up of 14 amino acids. CDR3 amino acids: CASSFRWGDTEAFF. Written as DNA, the CDR3 is TGCGCCAGCAGCTTCCGCTGGGGAGACACTGAAGCTTTCTTT.

The rearrangement joins TRBV7-9 to TRBJ2-1; 11 positions agree with TRBD2. The CDR3 runs 16 residues. Per the germline V gene, CDR1 is SEHNR and CDR2 is FQNEAQ (reference sequence). V gave up 5 bases and J gave up 7 bases; unmatched junction bases: 10. CDR3 loop: CASSPKGLAGGNEQFF. The CDR3 coding sequence is TGTGCCAGCAGCCCCAAGGGGCTAGCGGGAGGAAATGAGCAGTTCTTC.

V is TRBV7-9 and J is TRBJ1-1; TRBD1 is a possible D gene (5 bases). Germline lookup yields CDR1 SEHNR and CDR2 FQNEAQ (reference sequence). Trimming removed 4 bases at V and 0 bases at J, with 15 bases between. The CDR3 contains 16 residues. CDR3 region: CASSSFGGDMNTEAFF. Written as DNA, the CDR3 is TGTGCCAGCAGCTCCTTCGGGGGAGATATGAACACTGAAGCTTTCTTT.

The CDR3 DNA reads TGCGCCAGCAGCCAAGATCCCCTGAGGGGAGCTAGCGGGAGGCGGGGTACGCAGTATTTT. Translated: CASSQDPLRGASGRRGTQYF. This chain uses TRBV4-3 with TRBJ2-3; 11 bases fit TRBD2. V was clipped by 0 bases and J by 8 bases; unmatched bases: 19. Germline CDR1 and CDR2: LGHNA and YSLEER. CDR3 length: 20 amino acids.

In this sample, this clone turned up once. The chain employs TRBV10-1 and TRBJ2-7; weak D call: TRBD2 (5 bases). This CDR3 has 16 amino acids. Per germline, CDR1 WNHNN and CDR2 SYGVQD (reference sequence). The V gene lost 3 bases and the J gene lost 0 bases, with 15 bases spanning the gap. The CDR3 nucleotides read TGCGCCAGCAGTGACGGGATGCCCCAAGCCTCCTACGAGCAGTACTTC. It codes for CASSDGMPQASYEQYF.